These 21 T cell receptor beta chains came from one sample sequenced in a study of cytomegalovirus exposure and HLA in healthy donors. Measured with immunoSEQ multiplex PCR; TCRdb has only the in-frame clones, and not every one. The sample shows about 150,000 clones, approximately 92% of them seen only once. Sequenced sample: PBMCs. The receptor set was obtained from a woman aged 18-35 years in good health and CMV-seropositive.

The chain has TRBV6-1 and TRBJ1-5; no definite D call. The CDR3 runs to 12 residues. The germline V gene has CDR1 MNHNS and CDR2 SASEGT. The V gene lost 7 bases and the J gene lost 5 bases, with 9 bases spanning the gap. CDR3 in DNA: TGTGCCAGCACCGACACGTATCAGCCCCAGCATTTT. It translates to CASTDTYQPQHF.

The chain employs TRBV6-5 and TRBJ2-7, with D possibly TRBD1 on 5 matching bases. Trimming removed 5 bases at V and 5 bases at J, with 16 bases between. The CDR3 is made up of 14 amino acids. Germline V gene sequence: CDR1 MNHEY, CDR2 SVGAGI. CDR3 region: CASSETAGWDEQYF. CDR3 DNA: TGTGCCAGCAGTGAAACGGCAGGGTGGGACGAGCAGTACTTC.

The chain carries TRBV15 and TRBJ2-1; 8 nucleotides line up with TRBD1. V dropped 5 bases and J dropped 5; count of bases not matched to a gene: 11. Germline V gene data show CDR1 as LNHNV and CDR2 as YYDKDF (reference sequence). This CDR3 contains 16 residues. The DNA of the CDR3 is TGTGCCACCAGCCGGATCGGGACAGGCAAGAACAATGAGCAGTTCTTC. Amino acid sequence: CATSRIGTGKNNEQFF. The full variable domain, rest sourced from reference TRBV15 and TRBJ2-1, is DAMVIQNPRYQVTQFGKPVTLSCSQTLNHNVMYWYQQKSSQAPKLLFHYYDKDFNNEADTPDNFQSRRPNTSFCFLDIRSPGLGDTAMYLCATSRIGTGKNNEQFFGPGTRLTVL.

This chain links TRBV6-5 with TRBJ2-5; tentatively, D is TRBD2 (6 bases). There are 13 residues in the CDR3. Trimming stripped 9 bases from V and 5 bases from J, with 16 bases between. Germline CDR1 MNHEY, CDR2 SVGAGI. The CDR3 nucleotides read TGTGCCAGTGGGACTCCATTCCTGGAGACCCAGTACTTC. As protein: CASGTPFLETQYF.

V and J are TRBV5-1 and TRBJ1-2; 9 bases are a match to TRBD1. CDR3 size: 17 residues. Germline CDR1 reads SGHRS; CDR2 reads YFSETQ. V was clipped by 2 bases and J by 4 bases; unmatched bases: 12. The CDR3 loop reads CASSFQQGALEGYGYTF. The DNA for the CDR3 is TGCGCCAGCAGCTTCCAACAGGGGGCCTTGGAGGGCTATGGCTACACCTTC. Looking up the rest from reference TRBV5-1 and TRBJ1-2 gives the full variable domain: KAGVTQTPRYLIKTRGQQVTLSCSPISGHRSVSWYQQTPGQGLQFLFEYFSETQRNKGNFPGRFSGRQFSNSRSEMNVSTLELGDSALYLCASSFQQGALEGYGYTFGSGTRLTVV.

The chain uses TRBV7-2 and TRBJ2-7, with 11 bases aligning to TRBD1. The CDR3 covers 15 residues. The V gene end was trimmed by 5 bases and the J gene end by 3 bases; junction bases not matched to a gene: 6. Germline loops: CDR1 SGHTA, CDR2 FQGNSA. The CDR3 DNA sequence: TGTGCCAGCAGCCCCGCCGGGACAGGGGGCTACGAGCAGTACTTC. This encodes CASSPAGTGGYEQYF.

The J gene is TRBJ2-5, the V gene TRBV14; 7 bases line up with TRBD1. This CDR3 contains 15 residues. The ends lost 0 bases at V and 7 bases at J; junction bases unmatched: 8. The germline CDR1 and CDR2 sequences are SGHDN and FVKESK. In DNA form, the CDR3 reads TGTGCCAGCAGCCAAGAACGGGACAGCGATTTGACCCAGTACTTC. Protein sequence: CASSQERDSDLTQYF.

The V and J genes are TRBV5-4 and TRBJ2-7, with TRBD1 matching 7 bases. The ends lost 0 bases at V and 4 bases at J; junction bases unmatched: 4. This CDR3 contains 14 residues. Germline loops: CDR1 SGHNT, CDR2 YYREEE (reference sequence). The CDR3 region has the DNA TGTGCCAGCAGCTTGGGACAGGGTGGTTACGAGCAGTACTTC. Translation gives CASSLGQGGYEQYF.

The chain carries TRBV5-4 and TRBJ2-7, with 10 bases matching TRBD1. The CDR3 covers 15 residues. The J segment lost 3 bases and the V segment lost 4 bases, leaving 7 bases of the junction unmatched. Germline CDR1 is SGHNT and CDR2 is YYREEE (reference sequence). For the CDR3, the DNA is TGTGCCAGCAGCCGAGGGACAGGGGCTATCTACGAGCAGTACTTC. Amino acids: CASSRGTGAIYEQYF.

The chain joins TRBV9 to TRBJ2-5; TRBD1 matches at 9 bases. The V and J ends lost 0 bases and 4 bases, in that order; junction bases with no gene match: 1. The CDR3 contains 14 residues. The germline V gene has CDR1 SGDLS and CDR2 YYNGEE. CDR3 sequence reads: CASSVAGQGETQYF. The CDR3 nucleotides read TGTGCCAGCAGCGTAGCGGGACAGGGAGAGACCCAGTACTTC.

The genes are TRBV7-9 and TRBJ2-3, with a weak D call TRBD2 (5 bases). V was cut by 2 bases and J by 6 bases, with 21 bases left in between. Germline V gives CDR1 SEHNR, CDR2 FQNEAQ (reference sequence). The CDR3 is 17 amino acids. CDR3 bases: TGTGCCAGCAGCTTACTTCTTGTGGGAACTAGAGGGGATACGCAGTATTTT. This sequence encodes CASSLLLVGTRGDTQYF. Combining the CDR3 with reference TRBV7-9 and TRBJ2-3 gives the whole variable domain DTGVSQNPRHKITKRGQNVTFRCDPISEHNRLYWYRQTLGQGPEFLTYFQNEAQLEKSRLLSDRFSAERPKGSFSTLEIQRTEQGDSAMYLCASSLLLVGTRGDTQYFGPGTRLTVL.

The rearrangement links TRBV28 to TRBJ1-5; D remains ambiguous. Looked up from germline, CDR1 is MDHEN and CDR2 is SYDVKM. This CDR3 has 14 residues. V was trimmed by 2 bases and J by 4 bases, leaving 9 bases between them. The CDR3 DNA reads TGTGCCAGCAGTTTAGCGGCAGATAATCAGCCCCAGCATTTT. The encoded protein is CASSLAADNQPQHF.

This sequence joins TRBV5-1 and TRBJ1-1; D remains ambiguous. Per germline, CDR1 SGHRS and CDR2 YFSETQ. Trimming took off 0 bases at V and 0 bases at J, with 6 bases between the two ends. The CDR3 is made up of 14 amino acids. CDR3 bases: TGCGCCAGCAGCTTGGTCAGATTGAACACTGAAGCTTTCTTT. As protein: CASSLVRLNTEAFF.

The gene calls are TRBV29-1 and TRBJ2-2, with 13 nucleotides matching TRBD2. V trimming: 7 bases; J trimming: 0 bases; junction bases outside the gene matches: 5. CDR1 and CDR2 from the germline V gene are SQVTM and ANQGSEA. The CDR3 consists of 16 residues. The CDR3 sequence: CSAGLAGDPNTGELFF. The CDR3 DNA sequence: TGCAGCGCCGGACTAGCGGGGGACCCGAACACCGGGGAGCTGTTTTTT.

This rearrangement joins TRBV2 to TRBJ2-3; the D gene is possibly TRBD2 (6 bases). Germline values: CDR1 SNHLY, CDR2 FYNNEI. Trimming stripped 6 bases from V and 2 bases from J, with 15 bases between. This CDR3 is built from 15 residues. In DNA, the CDR3 is TGTGCCAGCAGCCTCGCGGGGAGGAACACAGATACGCAGTATTTT. Residues: CASSLAGRNTDTQYF.

The J gene is TRBJ2-5, the V gene TRBV28, with 8 bases matching TRBD2. Germline V gene sequence: CDR1 MDHEN, CDR2 SYDVKM. Germline trimming cut 5 bases from V and 4 bases from J; bases unmatched to any gene: 9. CDR3 length: 15 amino acids. The CDR3 region has the DNA TGTGCCAGCAGTCTACCCCCGGGGGGGCTAGAGACCCAGTACTTC. It translates to CASSLPPGGLETQYF.

This chain uses TRBV5-1 with TRBJ2-5; the match to TRBD2 covers 13 bases. With 3 bases clipped from V and 2 bases from J, the junction kept 7 bases outside the gene matches. The CDR3 covers 17 residues. Germline V gene data show CDR1 as SGHRS and CDR2 as YFSETQ. CDR3 protein: CASSSRLAGGPQETQYF. The CDR3 DNA reads as TGCGCCAGCAGCTCCCGACTAGCGGGGGGCCCACAAGAGACCCAGTACTTC.

The chain recombines TRBV28 with TRBJ1-2; the D gene is possibly TRBD1 (6 bases). Germline V gene sequence: CDR1 MDHEN, CDR2 SYDVKM. The CDR3 is 13 amino acids. V lost 5 bases and J 4 bases, leaving 11 bases between the germline ends. CDR3 amino acids: CASSRGQIYGYTF. The CDR3 region has the DNA TGTGCCAGCAGTCGTGGACAGATCTATGGCTACACCTTC.

As DNA, the CDR3 is TGTGCCAGCAGTGAATGGGACAGGGGTATTGGGCATTTT. It specifies CASSEWDRGIGHF. The chain joins TRBV2 to TRBJ1-5; 10 nucleotides match TRBD1. The CDR3 is 13 amino acids. The germline CDR1 and CDR2 sequences are SNHLY and FYNNEI. V shed 2 bases and J 15 bases; nucleotides not matched to a gene: 7.

This chain uses TRBV18 with TRBJ1-6, with D possibly matching TRBD1 (6 bases). Trimming shortened V by 3 bases and J by 4 bases, and 10 bases separated the two germline ends. Germline CDR1 reads KGHSH; CDR2 reads LQKENI. The CDR3 consists of 15 residues. CDR3 nucleotides: TGTGCCAGCTCACCGAGGACAGAATATAATTCACCCCTCCACTTT. It yields the protein CASSPRTEYNSPLHF.

The chain couples TRBV5-4 to TRBJ2-1; TRBD2 is a possible D gene (6 bases). Germline CDR1 is SGHNT and CDR2 is YYREEE (reference sequence). The CDR3 has 15 amino acids. With 0 bases removed from V and 5 bases from J, the gap between germline ends came to 12 bases. CDR3 sequence reads: CASSLGGAGDNEQFF. The CDR3 coding sequence is TGTGCCAGCAGCTTGGGCGGGGCCGGGGACAATGAGCAGTTCTTC. The complete variable domain, with remaining parts taken from reference TRBV5-4 and TRBJ2-1, reads ETGVTQSPTHLIKTRGQQVTLRCSSQSGHNTVSWYQQALGQGPQFIFQYYREEENGRGNFPPRFSGLQFPNYSSELNVNALELDDSALYLCASSLGGAGDNEQFFGPGTRLTVL.